This T cell receptor beta chain was retrieved from a study of T-cell reconstitution after alpha-beta-depleted transplantation in children. Unique molecular identifiers were built into the TCRbeta library. Each CDR3 protein is one row after TCRdb ran MiXCR on the PCR reads. The profile shows roughly 220,000 distinct CDR3 sequences, around 12% of them singletons. This CDR3 has 14 residues. The junction had 7 bases not matched to a gene; V was cut back by 3 bases and J by 3 bases. Germline CDR1 DFQATT, CDR2 SNEGSKA (reference sequence). This clonotype was picked up many times. This TCR was recovered from a human donor who donated a stem cell graft to a child with acute lymphoblastic leukemia. V gene TRBV20-1 combines with J gene TRBJ2-7; 8 bases are shared with TRBD2. Sample: PBMCs from the stem cell graft donor, taken from the stem cell graft. As DNA, the CDR3 is TGCAGTGCTAGTAGCAGCGGGAGCCTCTACGAGCAGTACTTC. This translates into CSASSSGSLYEQYF.